These 9 T cell receptor beta chains were all obtained from the same sample, sequenced in a study of regulatory T cells in long-lasting Graves disease (dated by TCRdb to the early 2020s). Libraries were prepared through multiplex PCR. TCRdb shows the sequencer as Illumina HiSeq 4000. CDR3 regions were amplified by Arm-PCR with iRepertoire HTBI primers to construct TCR beta libraries. Using fastp trimming at Q25 and MiXCR clonotype assembly, TCRdb reanalyzed the public sequencing data and kept in-frame beta chains. All rows with the same CDR3 protein become a single entry with the most common DNA and genes. The sample has some 500,000 distinct CDR3 sequences on record, 13% of them singletons. Roughly a tenth of the sample is taken by the ten largest. The time point label, as the study defines it: newly diagnosed GD, antithyroid drugs for less than 3 months. RNA was extracted from PBMCs in TRIzol for both TCR sequencing and RNA sequencing.

These data were also filed under a second study, of T cells in Graves' hyperthyroidism and ophthalmopathy.

This sample comprised peripheral blood mononuclear cells (PBMCs), obtained at new diagnosis, from a patient treated with antithyroid drugs. These TCRs come from a man aged 25-45 years with Graves disease. Donor details come from another sample of the same person, matched by shared clones.

This clonotype was detected ten times or more. The rearrangement uses TRBV5-1 and TRBJ2-7; 8 bases are a match to TRBD1. This CDR3 has 16 residues. CDR1 and CDR2 (germline): SGHRS, YFSETQ. J gave up 5 bases and V 0 bases, and 10 bases lay outside the gene matches. CDR3 DNA sequence: TGCGCCAGCAGCTTGGTCGCACAGGGGGAGTTAGACGAGCAGTACTTC. It encodes CASSLVAQGELDEQYF. Full variable domain (outside the CDR3, taken from reference TRBV5-1 and TRBJ2-7): KAGVTQTPRYLIKTRGQQVTLSCSPISGHRSVSWYQQTPGQGLQFLFEYFSETQRNKGNFPGRFSGRQFSNSRSEMNVSTLELGDSALYLCASSLVAQGELDEQYFGPGTRLTVT.

The chain recombines TRBV9 with TRBJ1-5, with D unclear. Germline loops: CDR1 SGDLS, CDR2 YYNGEE. This CDR3 has 15 residues. Trimming left V 3 bases short and J 0 bases short, with 10 bases between. Written as DNA, the CDR3 is TGTGCCAGCAGCGCTGACGGAGATAGCAATCAGCCCCAGCATTTT. It is translated as CASSADGDSNQPQHF.

This clonotype came up a few times. The rearrangement uses TRBV3-1 and TRBJ2-7; D may be TRBD1 (6 bases). The germline gives CDR1 LGHDT, CDR2 YNNKEL (reference sequence). The CDR3 runs 14 residues. Trimming took 1 base from V and 4 from J, leaving 11 bases between them. The CDR3 protein is CASSQVGAGYEQYF. Here the CDR3 DNA reads TGTGCCAGCAGCCAAGTGGGGGCAGGGTACGAGCAGTACTTC.

This clonotype showed up many times. The CDR3 nucleotides are TGCAGCTTCCGGGACAGCCTCTCCTACGAGCAGTACTTC. As protein: CSFRDSLSYEQYF. V usage is TRBV29-1 and J usage is TRBJ2-7; 7 bases agree with TRBD1. The V and J ends lost 8 bases and 0 bases, in that order; junction bases with no gene match: 7. The CDR3 is 13 residues long. CDR1 and CDR2 (germline): SQVTM, ANQGSEA.

This clonotype was seen a few times. J is TRBJ1-1 and V is TRBV18; D call uncertain. Germline V gene sequence: CDR1 KGHSH, CDR2 LQKENI. This CDR3 is built from 17 residues. V lost 3 bases to trimming and J lost 1 base, with 18 bases between them. The CDR3 loop reads CASSPVGGIPPNTEAFF. In DNA form, the CDR3 reads TGTGCCAGCTCACCGGTCGGAGGGATTCCCCCGAACACTGAAGCTTTCTTT.

This clonotype was observed at least ten times. The chain recombines TRBV2 with TRBJ2-7; D gene uncertain. Germline CDR1 reads SNHLY; CDR2 reads FYNNEI. Trimming left V 1 base short and J 5 bases short, with 12 bases between. The CDR3 consists of 14 residues. CDR3 sequence reads: CASSEEGPTHEQYF. The CDR3 DNA reads TGTGCCAGCAGTGAAGAGGGCCCTACCCACGAGCAGTACTTC.

This sequence joins TRBV15 and TRBJ2-7, with 10 nucleotides matching TRBD1. Trimming at V came to 1 base and at J to 8 bases, leaving 11 bases not matched to a gene. Germline V gene data show CDR1 as LNHNV and CDR2 as YYDKDF (reference sequence). The CDR3 covers 16 residues. CDR3 protein: CATSRGVTGGESQQYF. The DNA for the CDR3 is TGTGCCACCAGCAGAGGCGTGACAGGGGGCGAGTCCCAGCAGTACTTC.

This clonotype turned up a few times. The chain is built from TRBV20-1 and TRBJ2-2; perhaps TRBD2 as D (5 bases). The V end lost 5 bases, the J end lost 2 bases, and 12 bases lay between the germline ends. Looked up from germline, CDR1 is DFQATT and CDR2 is SNEGSKA (reference sequence). The CDR3 is 14 residues long. The CDR3 DNA is TGCAGTGCTCTACGGGGATCAAACACCGGGGAGCTGTTTTTT. Translation gives CSALRGSNTGELFF.

The chain employs TRBV5-4 and TRBJ2-3; 9 positions agree with TRBD2. Trimming took 6 bases from V and 1 from J; bases not matched to a gene: 3. The CDR3 is made up of 14 amino acids. Germline CDR1 is SGHNT and CDR2 is YYREEE (reference sequence). The CDR3 DNA follows: TGTGCCAGCACGCGGGAGGGGCGCACAGATACGCAGTATTTT. This encodes CASTREGRTDTQYF.